Below are 23 T cell receptor beta chains sequenced from a single sample in a study of blood T cell repertoires in COVID-19. Assay: immunoSEQ multiplex PCR; the TCRdb copy retains only in-frame clones and omits some. The sample holds 150,000 to 200,000 clones, 89% seen once. Sequenced: PBMCs or T cells enriched from blood (not recorded which). The receptors derive from a woman between 18 and 29 years old who had recovered from COVID-19.

The chain joins TRBV28 to TRBJ2-2; D might be TRBD2 (6 bases). The CDR3 totals 13 residues. Germline-derived CDR1 and CDR2 are MDHEN and SYDVKM. V was clipped by 6 bases and J by 6 bases, with 11 bases between them. The CDR3 here is CASSRREPGELFF. The CDR3 region has the DNA TGTGCCAGCAGCCGGAGGGAACCCGGGGAGCTGTTTTTT.

The chain links TRBV3-1 (or the pseudogene TRBV3-2) to TRBJ2-1; 14 nucleotides align to TRBD2. The CDR3 is 16 amino acids. V dropped 1 base and J dropped 6; count of bases not matched to a gene: 2. Germline V gene data show CDR1 as LGHDT and CDR2 as YNNKEL (reference sequence). CDR3 nucleotide sequence: TGTGCCAGCAGCCAAGCCGGGACTAGCGGGAGCAATGAGCAGTTCTTC. It yields the protein CASSQAGTSGSNEQFF.

V is TRBV7-3 and J is TRBJ1-1; possibly TRBD1 for D (5 bases). Germline CDR1 reads SGHTA; CDR2 reads FQGTGA. Trimming left V 6 bases short and J 8 bases short, with 19 bases between. The CDR3 has 14 amino acids. CDR3 bases: TGTGCCAGCAGGTCGACAGCTACACTCGTAGAAGCTTTCTTT. Its protein product is CASRSTATLVEAFF.

The chain carries TRBV19 and TRBJ1-1; 7 nucleotides align to TRBD1. This CDR3 is built from 15 residues. Germline-derived CDR1 and CDR2 are LNHDA and SQIVND (reference sequence). V trimming: 5 bases; J trimming: 4 bases; junction bases outside the gene matches: 10. CDR3 DNA sequence: TGTGCCAGTAGTTCCCTACAGGGGTTGGGCACTGAAGCTTTCTTT. Translated, it gives CASSSLQGLGTEAFF.

V usage is TRBV4-1 and J usage is TRBJ2-7; D is possibly TRBD1 (6 bases). The CDR3 contains 16 residues. Germline V gene sequence: CDR1 MGHRA, CDR2 YSYEKL. Trimming removed 3 bases at V and 0 bases at J, with 15 bases between. The CDR3 spells CASSQGAGMGSYEQYF. CDR3 nucleotide sequence: TGCGCCAGCAGCCAGGGGGCGGGTATGGGCTCCTACGAGCAGTACTTC.

This rearrangement joins TRBV19 to TRBJ2-3, with D perhaps TRBD2 (6 bases). The CDR3 runs to 14 residues. Germline assignment: CDR1 LNHDA and CDR2 SQIVND (reference sequence). Trimming pared 5 bases from V and 4 bases from J, leaving 13 bases between. The CDR3 coding sequence is TGTGCCAGTAGTTTACTGTGGGGGGCAGATACGCAGTATTTT. Protein: CASSLLWGADTQYF.

This sequence joins TRBV6-5 and TRBJ2-1; TRBD2 aligns across 7 bases. This CDR3 region has 15 residues. V dropped 6 bases and J dropped 10; count of bases not matched to a gene: 15. The germline CDR1 and CDR2 sequences are MNHEY and SVGAGI. CDR3 protein: CASRSIRGAGVEQFF. CDR3 bases: TGTGCCAGCAGAAGTATACGCGGGGCGGGAGTAGAGCAGTTCTTC.

In this sample, this clone turned up once. The rearrangement joins TRBV27 to TRBJ2-7, with 9 bases aligning to TRBD1. Germline values: CDR1 MNHEY, CDR2 SMNVEV (reference sequence). CDR3 size: 14 residues. J lost 2 bases, V lost 5 bases, and 4 bases had no gene match. The CDR3: CASSAGTGPYEQYF. CDR3 in DNA: TGTGCCAGCAGTGCCGGGACAGGGCCCTACGAGCAGTACTTC.

The chain employs TRBV28 and TRBJ2-1; possibly TRBD1 for D (6 bases). This CDR3 region has 13 residues. V lost 5 bases to trimming and J lost 14 bases, with 19 bases between them. Looked up from germline, CDR1 is MDHEN and CDR2 is SYDVKM. For the CDR3, the DNA is TGTGCCAGCAGTACGACAGGAACACCGCGAAAGTTCTTC. It yields the protein CASSTTGTPRKFF.

This sequence joins TRBV10-3 and TRBJ2-7, with 10 bases identical to TRBD2. The CDR3 is 16 residues long. V trimming: 5 bases; J trimming: 5 bases; junction bases outside the gene matches: 12. CDR1 ENHRY and CDR2 SYGVKD come from the germline V gene. CDR3 residues: CAISRLAGDLPDEQYF. The CDR3, as DNA: TGTGCCATCAGTAGGCTAGCGGGAGACCTACCGGACGAGCAGTACTTC.

CDR3 residues: CASTVSVETQYF. Here the CDR3 DNA reads TGTGCCAGCACAGTCTCAGTGGAGACCCAGTACTTC. The chain employs TRBV12-3 or TRBV12-4 and TRBJ2-5, with no clear D. There are 12 residues in the CDR3. The V end lost 7 bases, the J end lost 5 bases, and 11 bases lay between the germline ends.

The J gene is TRBJ1-6, the V gene TRBV11-1; D is unresolved. V lost 5 bases and J lost 7, with 15 bases in between. Germline values: CDR1 SGHAT, CDR2 FQDESV (reference sequence). CDR3 size: 15 residues. The CDR3 region is CASSPNEGRNSPLHF. The CDR3 nucleotides read TGTGCCAGCAGCCCAAACGAAGGGAGAAATTCACCCCTCCACTTT.

The J gene is TRBJ1-1, the V gene TRBV5-1, with unresolved D. Trimming removed 0 bases from V and 8 bases from J, with 14 bases in between. Per germline, CDR1 SGHRS and CDR2 YFSETQ. The CDR3 is 14 residues long. CDR3 amino acids: CASSLEVTGTEAFF. DNA for the CDR3: TGCGCCAGCAGCTTGGAGGTCACGGGAACGGAAGCTTTCTTT.

Only one count was recorded for this clone. The chain recombines TRBV7-9 with TRBJ2-5; TRBD2 matches at 10 bases. J gave up 5 bases and V 8 bases, and 17 bases lay outside the gene matches. The CDR3 extends over 17 amino acids. Germline V gives CDR1 SEHNR, CDR2 FQNEAQ (reference sequence). In DNA, the CDR3 is TGTGCCAGCCGACCCCCGGGTGCTAGCGGGAGTTATGAGACCCAGTACTTC. Translated, it gives CASRPPGASGSYETQYF.

The chain recombines TRBV9 with TRBJ2-3, with TRBD1 matching 7 bases. This CDR3 spans 18 amino acids. Germline V CDR1 and CDR2: SGDLS, YYNGEE. J gave up 2 bases and V 4 bases, and 16 bases lay outside the gene matches. The CDR3 sequence is CASSITKTGYRATDTQYF. The DNA for the CDR3 is TGTGCCAGCAGCATAACGAAGACAGGGTATCGGGCCACAGATACGCAGTATTTT.

This clone was observed a single time. This rearrangement joins TRBV6-5 to TRBJ2-7, with a tentative D call TRBD1 (6 bases). Germline lookup yields CDR1 MNHEY and CDR2 SVGAGI. V was cut by 6 bases and J by 4 bases, with 16 bases left in between. The CDR3 covers 14 residues. The CDR3 DNA sequence: TGTGCCAGCAGCCGAACTGGGACAAGATACGAGCAGTACTTC. Translated, it gives CASSRTGTRYEQYF.

The chain employs TRBV28 and TRBJ2-7, with TRBD2 matching over 15 bases. The CDR3 consists of 20 residues. V shed 3 bases, J shed 5 bases, and the junction held 17 bases outside the gene matches. Germline V lookup: CDR1 MDHEN, CDR2 SYDVKM. As DNA, the CDR3 is TGTGCCAGCAGTTTTATTAGCCCCCTGCCGCGGACTAGCGGGAGGGACGAGCAGTACTTC. Protein product: CASSFISPLPRTSGRDEQYF. Variable domain in full (rest from reference TRBV28 and TRBJ2-7): DVKVTQSSRYLVKRTGEKVFLECVQDMDHENMFWYRQDPGLGLRLIYFSYDVKMKEKGDIPEGYSVSREKKERFSLILESASTNQTSMYLCASSFISPLPRTSGRDEQYFGPGTRLTVT.

CDR3 sequence (DNA): TGTGCCACCAGTGATTCGACAGGGACAATCACTGAAGCTTTCTTT. Translation gives CATSDSTGTITEAFF. The chain is built from TRBV24-1 and TRBJ1-1; 7 bases align to TRBD1. Germline V gives CDR1 KGHDR, CDR2 SFDVKD. J was trimmed by 4 bases and V by 2 bases; bases with no gene match: 6. The CDR3 has 15 residues.

The rearrangement links TRBV6-5 to TRBJ2-3, with 7 positions matching TRBD1. The germline V gene encodes CDR1 MNHEY and CDR2 SVGAGI. V shed 0 bases, J shed 5 bases, and the junction held 8 bases outside the gene matches. The CDR3 consists of 16 residues. The CDR3: CASSYSLTGPLDTQYF. As DNA, the CDR3 is TGTGCCAGCAGTTACTCCCTGACAGGGCCACTAGATACGCAGTATTTT.

The rearrangement uses TRBV11-3 and TRBJ2-3, with D possibly being TRBD1 (6 bases). With 3 bases removed from V and 3 bases from J, the gap between germline ends came to 7 bases. This CDR3 has 13 residues. CDR1 is SGHNT and CDR2 is YENEEA in the germline V gene. CDR3 bases: TGTGCCAGCAGCTTCCAGGGGACAGATACGCAGTATTTT. It translates to CASSFQGTDTQYF.

The chain joins TRBV11-2 to TRBJ2-2; D may be TRBD1 (6 bases). Germline CDR1 reads SGHAT; CDR2 reads FQNNGV. Trimming pared 0 bases from V and 6 bases from J, leaving 11 bases between. This CDR3 comprises 15 residues. The CDR3 loop reads CASSLDHPGAGELFF. In nucleotides, the CDR3 is TGTGCCAGCAGCTTAGATCATCCAGGGGCCGGGGAGCTGTTTTTT.

This clone appeared once. The chain couples TRBV7-2 to TRBJ2-1, with 11 bases fitting TRBD2. The CDR3 sequence is 18 residues long. V shed 8 bases, J shed 1 base, and the junction held 13 bases outside the gene matches. Germline loops: CDR1 SGHTA, CDR2 FQGNSA. The DNA of the CDR3 is TGTGCCAGCGGTCCGGGACTAGCGGAAATCCAATCCTACAATGAGCAGTTCTTC. Translating it yields CASGPGLAEIQSYNEQFF.

This clone was observed a few times. CDR3 nucleotides: TGTGCCAGCAGTGAAAAAAGCACGGGAGGCAATGAGCAGTTCTTC. It codes for CASSEKSTGGNEQFF. The chain combines TRBV6-1 with TRBJ2-1, with 7 positions matching TRBD2. This CDR3 region has 15 residues. Losses at the gene ends were 2 bases for V and 6 bases for J; bases not matched to a gene: 7. Germline V gene sequence: CDR1 MNHNS, CDR2 SASEGT.